This TCR beta chain was recorded in a study of T cell responses to AZD1222 COVID-19 vaccine. Overall study results and limits: The reported proportion of spike-specific TCRs targeting unmutated variant regions was nearly half.

Note on this clone: Antigen unknown.

Sequencing was performed with immunoSEQ multiplex PCR; in TCRdb, only in-frame clones are kept and a portion is missing. The data hold more than 50,000 clones, with roughly 90% observed a single time. This TCR was sampled from an adult in good health. Specimen: peripheral blood, collected on day 0 of AZD1222 vaccination.

CDR3 in amino acids: CASSRGPNTEAFF. Written as DNA, the CDR3 is TGTGCCAGCAGCCGCGGTCCCAACACTGAAGCTTTCTTT. V is TRBV7-3 and J is TRBJ1-1; D gene ambiguous. CDR1 is SGHTA, CDR2 FQGTGA, per germline. The CDR3 length is 13 residues. Between the trimmed V and J ends, which lost 5 bases and 2 bases, there was a span of 9 bases.